This T cell receptor (beta chain) was identified during a study of beta chain features in type 1 diabetes listed by TCRdb under 2018. Looking at the study overall: Patients and healthy donors did not differ in mean age, gender distribution, total cell number or subset yield. A total of 85 million to 140 million sorted cells were examined across all samples, and the number of cells per subset was strongly correlated with RNA yield. In the study, TCRB repertoires of sorted circulating CD4+ T cell subsets from recently diagnosed type 1 diabetes patients were compared with those of matched healthy donors. Regulatory and stem cell-like memory subsets were isolated from only 8 patients and roughly eight healthy donors, whereas naive and central memory subsets came from all 30 or so donors.

From each donor, a single peripheral blood sample of approximately 120 mL on average was drawn into heparinised tubes. Using a panel that included CD45RO, CCR7, CD25, CD127, CD95 and CD27, naive, central memory, regulatory and stem cell-like memory CD4+ T cells were sorted on a BD FACSAria II. A purity above 98% was achieved for all sorted populations. PBMCs were separated immediately by Lymphoprep density gradient centrifugation and were stained directly, without being cultured. Samples were stained and sorted in pairs, with one healthy donor and one patient per experiment, so that batch effects were minimized. The entire amount of isolated RNA was reverse transcribed using the High Capacity cDNA Reverse Transcription Kit, so the sequenced TCRB transcripts were expressed ones. Naive, central memory and regulatory T cell samples underwent deep immunoSEQ sequencing, averaging approximately 3.3 million total reads per sample. After sorted cells were lysed in RLT buffer, RNA was extracted with DNase-treated RNeasy Micro or Mini kits, with the choice depending on cell number. Each cell subset was processed on its own to prevent cross-contamination, while patient and healthy donor samples were processed together. TCRB sequences were amplified from cDNA with the immunoSEQ multiplex PCR, producing 87-bp fragments spanning the CDR3 region. Sequencing of the amplicons was done on the Illumina HiSeq platform. The published analysis was carried out like this. Synthetic template baselines were used to correct PCR bias computationally, reads within Hamming distance 2 were collapsed together, and singletons that could not be merged were discarded. Reads were aligned to IMGT to assign V, D and J genes, CDR3 length, and insertions or deletions at six rearrangement sites. Within each subset, clonotype counts were normalized to the number of sorted cells before true diversity and Gini coefficients were calculated with the tcR R package. The overlap coefficient, calculated on TCRB nucleotide sequences, was used to quantify repertoire sharing. The table was pulled from immuneACCESS by TCRdb, which kept in-frame rearrangements only. Such tables lose some clones; where checked, under half of the loss comes from unresolved V genes, and the rest has no known cause. V and J calls and clone size are given by that table; D and trimming were obtained from the DNA. This sample comprises about 340,000 clones, under 8.5% of them detected only once. The ten top clones hold approximately 0.44% of the sample.

Points the paper makes about the study in general: The naive, central memory and regulatory TCRB repertoires appeared to resemble one another more closely among patients than among healthy donors. Shorter templates might be favored by PCR, yet because patient and control samples were amplified and corrected together, any such skew would affect both groups equally. A moderate but significant shortening of TCRB CDR3 length was observed in type 1 diabetes patients in all four CD4+ subsets. Fewer insertions and more nucleotide deletions at VDJ recombination sites were observed in patients with type 1 diabetes, implying thymic rearrangement abnormalities. Because cDNA was sequenced instead of genomic DNA, highly expressing activated cells could be over-represented, though the groups showed no difference in activation or CD3 levels. HLA sub-analyses involved small numbers of individuals, so any influence of HLA type on TCRB rearrangement remained unresolved.

From the cysteine up to the phenylalanine, the CDR3 has a length of 18 residues. Only the CDR3 region is kept as DNA, spanning 54 bases read in frame from base 1. This clone turned up a few times. What antigen it recognizes has not been identified. It has no much larger one-base neighbor in the sample; base qualities were not kept. The sequencing input was central memory CD4+ T cells from blood. This clonotype was obtained from a woman in her late teens or twenties in good health. The rearrangement combines TRBV21-1 with TRBJ2-5; no DNA check was done on the table's D call, TRBD2. TRBV21-1 is an annotated pseudogene. The CDR3 reads as follows: CASSPCGRTSGREETQYF. The DNA reads TGTGCCAGCAGCCCCTGCGGTCGAACTAGCGGGAGGGAAGAGACCCAGTACTTC.